This passage covers 18 T cell receptor beta chains from one sample sequenced in a study of cytotoxic CD8 clonotypes in ibrutinib-treated CLL. The method was immunoSEQ multiplex PCR; TCRdb's version includes in-frame clones alone and lacks a portion of them. The sample carries some 9,800 clones, around 63% recorded once. The material sequenced was PBMCs, taken before ibrutinib treatment. These receptors all come from a human donor with chronic lymphocytic leukemia.

CDR3 region: CASSLEGSSETQYF. CDR3 nucleotides: TGCGCCAGCAGCTTGGAGGGTAGTTCGGAGACCCAGTACTTC. This chain links TRBV5-1 with TRBJ2-5, with D hard to call. From germline, CDR1 is SGHRS and CDR2 YFSETQ. The CDR3 has 14 residues. V dropped 0 bases and J dropped 5 bases, with 11 bases sitting between them.

This clone was seen only once. The V call is TRBV5-1, the J call TRBJ2-7; D is uncertain. Trimming cost V 0 bases and J 4 bases, with 11 bases left between them. The length of the CDR3 is 14 residues. In germline, CDR1 is SGHRS, CDR2 YFSETQ. CDR3 in DNA: TGCGCCAGCAGCTTGGTCGGGCCCGCTTACGAGCAGTACTTC. This encodes CASSLVGPAYEQYF.

This chain connects TRBV5-4 to TRBJ2-7, with 9 bases fitting TRBD2. V shed 0 bases and J 2 bases; nucleotides not matched to a gene: 3. The CDR3 loop spans 15 amino acids. CDR1 is SGHNT, CDR2 YYREEE, per germline (reference sequence). As DNA, the CDR3 is TGTGCCAGCAGCTTGGCGGCGGGGGGGACCTACGAGCAGTACTTC. It is translated as CASSLAAGGTYEQYF.

The V and J genes are TRBV7-2 and TRBJ1-6; no reliable D call. The CDR3 has 15 residues. The V gene's germline CDR1 is SGHTA and CDR2 FQGNSA. Trimming pared 2 bases from V and 7 bases from J, leaving 12 bases between. CDR3 sequence reads: CASSLRVDPNSPLHF. The CDR3 nucleotides read TGTGCCAGCAGCTTAAGGGTTGACCCAAATTCACCCCTCCACTTT.

The chain links TRBV6-5 to TRBJ1-4; the D is unclear. This CDR3 contains 15 residues. The V gene's germline CDR1 is MNHEY and CDR2 SVGAGI. The V end lost 5 bases, the J end lost 3 bases, and 13 bases lay between the germline ends. The CDR3 loop reads CASSPHVWANEKLFF. Written as DNA, the CDR3 is TGTGCCAGCAGTCCCCATGTTTGGGCTAATGAAAAACTGTTTTTT.

This clone was counted only a few times. This chain links TRBV6-5 with TRBJ1-2; D is unresolved. Trimming shortened V by 5 bases and J by 8 bases, and 15 bases separated the two germline ends. Germline V lookup: CDR1 MNHEY, CDR2 SVGAGI. The CDR3 sequence is 13 residues long. CDR3 sequence: CASSRDTPGGYTF. CDR3 nucleotides: TGTGCCAGCAGTCGCGACACCCCTGGCGGCTACACCTTC.

There are a few counts of this clone. V usage is TRBV13 and J usage is TRBJ2-3, with unresolved D. Germline loops: CDR1 PRHDT, CDR2 FYEKMQ (reference sequence). The CDR3 covers 17 residues. The ends were cut back, 0 bases at V and 2 bases at J, with 15 bases in the middle. CDR3: CASSLGPFFPSTDTQYF. CDR3 sequence (DNA): TGTGCCAGCAGCTTAGGACCATTCTTCCCTTCCACAGATACGCAGTATTTT.

This clone occurred a few times. The chain links TRBV30 to TRBJ1-2; 9 bases line up with TRBD1. The CDR3 totals 14 residues. The trim removed 7 bases at V and 6 bases at J, leaving 12 bases unmatched. The germline V gene has CDR1 GTSNPN and CDR2 SVGIG (reference sequence). CDR3 bases: TGTGCCTTAACTACAGGGGGCTGGTTTGATGGCTACACCTTC. It yields the protein CALTTGGWFDGYTF.

This clone occurred once. V gene TRBV18 combines with J gene TRBJ1-5, with D possibly TRBD1 on 6 matching bases. This CDR3 region has 14 residues. CDR1 KGHSH and CDR2 LQKENI come from the germline V gene. V lost 3 bases and J 3 bases, leaving 9 bases between the germline ends. CDR3 DNA sequence: TGTGCCAGCTCACCGGGGGCTTACAATCAGCCCCAGCATTTT. The encoded protein is CASSPGAYNQPQHF.

This chain's CDR3 is CASSERGEKLFF. CDR3 bases: TGTGCCAGCAGTGAACGAGGTGAAAAACTGTTTTTT. The J gene is TRBJ1-4, the V gene TRBV6-1, with D unclear. V lost 2 bases, J lost 7 bases, and 5 bases lay in between. The CDR3 runs to 12 residues. Germline lookup yields CDR1 MNHNS and CDR2 SASEGT.

The chain couples TRBV20-1 to TRBJ1-2; D gene ambiguous. The germline V gene has CDR1 DFQATT and CDR2 SNEGSKA (reference sequence). This CDR3 contains 11 residues. Between the trimmed V and J ends, which lost 6 bases and 8 bases, there was a span of 13 bases. The CDR3 loop reads CSAHAPDGYTF. CDR3 bases: TGCAGTGCCCACGCCCCAGACGGCTACACCTTC.

The V call is TRBV5-6, the J call TRBJ2-1; D is possibly TRBD1 or TRBD2 (5 bases each). Germline V gene lookup returns CDR1 SGHDT and CDR2 YYEEEE. This CDR3 is built from 19 residues. V lost 4 bases and J lost 7, with 30 bases in between. The CDR3 protein is CASSPSTRDHRAVANEQFF. In DNA form, the CDR3 reads TGTGCCAGCAGCCCTTCCACCCGGGACCATCGGGCCGTAGCAAATGAGCAGTTCTTC.

This clone is large in the sample. This chain joins TRBV5-1 and TRBJ2-1; 12 nucleotides line up with TRBD2. This CDR3 region has 17 residues. CDR1 is SGHRS, CDR2 YFSETQ, per germline. V lost 1 base and J lost 7; bases outside the gene matches: 9. The CDR3 coding sequence is TGCGCCAGCAGCTTGTCGCCCCTAGCGGGAGGGGGGAATGAGCAGTTCTTC. Residues: CASSLSPLAGGGNEQFF.

The chain recombines TRBV10-3 with TRBJ1-1; 10 bases agree with TRBD1. Germline V gives CDR1 ENHRY, CDR2 SYGVKD. This CDR3 spans 13 amino acids. V trimming: 11 bases; J trimming: 1 base; junction bases outside the gene matches: 4. The CDR3 nucleotides are TGTGCCGCCGGGGACAGGGGGAACACTGAAGCTTTCTTT. Protein: CAAGDRGNTEAFF.

The chain couples TRBV5-1 to TRBJ2-1, with D unclear. Per germline, CDR1 SGHRS and CDR2 YFSETQ. CDR3 length: 16 residues. V was pared by 2 bases and J by 5 bases, with 17 bases between. In DNA, the CDR3 is TGCGCCAGCAGCTTCCGACTGGCTAGTGCCAACAATGAGCAGTTCTTC. Translated: CASSFRLASANNEQFF.

The chain joins TRBV9 to TRBJ1-5; D is unclear. Germline V CDR1 and CDR2: SGDLS, YYNGEE. V lost 2 bases and J 0 bases, leaving 9 bases between the germline ends. The CDR3 sequence is 15 residues long. The DNA for the CDR3 is TGTGCCAGCAGCGTGGGTCCCTATAGCAATCAGCCCCAGCATTTT. It specifies CASSVGPYSNQPQHF.

This chain uses TRBV30 with TRBJ1-3; 7 nucleotides align to TRBD1. There are 15 residues in the CDR3. V lost 3 bases to trimming and J lost 0 bases; unmatched junction nucleotides: 5. Germline CDR1 is GTSNPN and CDR2 is SVGIG (reference sequence). The CDR3 coding sequence is TGTGCCTGGAGCAGGGACAGCGGCTCTGGAAACACCATATATTTT. Protein sequence: CAWSRDSGSGNTIYF. The complete variable domain, with remaining parts taken from reference TRBV30 and TRBJ1-3, reads SQTIHQWPATLVQPVGSPLSLECTVEGTSNPNLYWYRQAAGRGLQLLFYSVGIGQISSEVPQNLSASRPQDRQFILSSKKLLLSDSGFYLCAWSRDSGSGNTIYFGEGSWLTVV.

The gene calls are TRBV7-9 and TRBJ2-1; maybe TRBD2 (6 bases). The CDR3 is made up of 14 amino acids. CDR1 is SEHNR and CDR2 is FQNEAQ in the germline V gene (reference sequence). V was pared by 5 bases and J by 10 bases, with 18 bases between. CDR3 loop: CASSALTGLIEQFF. CDR3 DNA: TGTGCCAGCAGCGCGTTGACGGGACTGATCGAGCAGTTCTTC.